This passage covers 19 T cell receptor beta chains from one sample sequenced in a study of CXCR3-negative and CXCR3-positive naive CD8 T cells. Each TRB cDNA library was prepared by 5' RACE (with UMI labels). TCRdb re-called the 5' RACE reads and shows each CDR3 protein once, DNA omitted. The table for this sample gives some 120,000 distinct CDR3 sequences. Points from the study as a whole: CXCR3-expressing naive cells carried TRB CDR3s more hydrophobic than those of CXCR3-negative naive cells.

For these receptors, no antigen is known. The sequencing sample was made of naive CXCR3+ CD8+ T cells from blood. Subset specified: CD45RO-CCR7+CD27+CD95- naive CD8+ T cells expressing CXCR3 (TNR3+). These receptors were obtained from a human donor in good health. Some clones in this sample may be carry-over from other donors' samples.

The CDR3 is CATSGSTSLGGSSYEQYF. The chain has TRBV15 and TRBJ2-7; TCRdb outputs TRBD1, but without DNA this stays unchecked. The CDR3 is 18 amino acids. The V gene's germline CDR1 is LNHNV and CDR2 YYDKDF (reference sequence).

The chain links TRBV10-2 to TRBJ2-1; TCRdb selects TRBD1, and the lack of DNA leaves this call unchecked. This CDR3 is 11 amino acids long. Germline CDR1 and CDR2: WSHSY and SAAADI. The chain's CDR3 is CASRRGREQLF.

The chain links TRBV10-1 to TRBJ1-1. CDR1 and CDR2 (germline): WNHNN, SYGVQD (reference sequence). This CDR3 is built from 13 residues. CDR3 residues: CASSELTNTEAFF.

V and J are TRBV5-6 and TRBJ2-2. Germline loops: CDR1 SGHDT, CDR2 YYEEEE. The CDR3 consists of 15 residues. CDR3 in amino acids: CASSLEFGYTGELFF. The full variable domain, completed using reference TRBV5-6 and TRBJ2-2, is DAGVTQSPTHLIKTRGQQVTLRCSPKSGHDTVSWYQQALGQGPQFIFQYYEEEERQRGNFPDRFSGHQFPNYSSELNVNALLLGDSALYLCASSLEFGYTGELFFGEGSRLTVL.

J is TRBJ2-7 and V is TRBV15; TCRdb outputs TRBD2, but without DNA this stays unchecked. In germline, CDR1 is LNHNV, CDR2 YYDKDF (reference sequence). CDR3 length equals 17 residues. The CDR3 loop is CATSRDLTSGRGYEQYF. The entire variable domain, with the rest obtained from reference TRBV15 and TRBJ2-7, is as follows: DAMVIQNPRYQVTQFGKPVTLSCSQTLNHNVMYWYQQKSSQAPKLLFHYYDKDFNNEADTPDNFQSRRPNTSFCFLDIRSPGLGDTAMYLCATSRDLTSGRGYEQYFGPGTRLTVT.

The V gene is TRBV7-9, the J gene TRBJ2-1; TCRdb's D call, TRBD2, is unchecked because there is no DNA. Germline V gene sequence: CDR1 SEHNR, CDR2 FQNEAQ (reference sequence). This CDR3 comprises 14 residues. CDR3 in amino acids: CASSTGLPSNEQFF. The full variable domain, in which reference TRBV7-9 and TRBJ2-1 provide the parts outside the CDR3, is DTGVSQNPRHKITKRGQNVTFRCDPISEHNRLYWYRQTLGQGPEFLTYFQNEAQLEKSRLLSDRFSAERPKGSFSTLEIQRTEQGDSAMYLCASSTGLPSNEQFFGPGTRLTVL.

The chain is built from TRBV3-1 and TRBJ2-7; TCRdb's D call, TRBD2, is unchecked because there is no DNA. CDR3 length: 14 residues. Germline values: CDR1 LGHDT, CDR2 YNNKEL (reference sequence). The chain's CDR3 is CASSQSPSGRALFF.

V is TRBV19 and J is TRBJ1-1; the D gene TCRdb calls, TRBD1, cannot be checked with no DNA. The CDR3 runs to 15 residues. CDR1 is LNHDA and CDR2 is SQIVND in the germline V gene (reference sequence). The CDR3 is CASSIGGKVNTEAFF.

V is TRBV29-1 and J is TRBJ1-1; lacking DNA, the TRBD1 call made by TCRdb goes unchecked. Germline values: CDR1 SQVTM, CDR2 ANQGSEA. The CDR3 length is 14 residues. The CDR3 spells CSAPAGVRGTEAFF.

This chain connects TRBV13 to TRBJ2-1. CDR3 length: 14 residues. CDR1 is PRHDT and CDR2 is FYEKMQ in the germline V gene (reference sequence). The CDR3: CASSSAEDGEEQFF.

This chain joins TRBV19 and TRBJ2-7. Per the germline V gene, CDR1 is LNHDA and CDR2 is SQIVND (reference sequence). There are 13 residues in the CDR3. The CDR3 reads CASKGRLSYEQYF. Combining the CDR3 with reference TRBV19 and TRBJ2-7 gives the whole variable domain DGGITQSPKYLFRKEGQNVTLSCEQNLNHDAMYWYRQDPGQGLRLIYYSQIVNDFQKGDIAEGYSVSREKKESFPLTVTSAQKNPTAFYLCASKGRLSYEQYFGPGTRLTVT.

The V and J genes are TRBV9 and TRBJ2-1; the D call of TRBD2 rests on TCRdb alone, since no DNA is present to check it. The CDR3 totals 14 residues. In germline, CDR1 is SGDLS, CDR2 YYNGEE. Here the CDR3 reads CASSVGGSDNEQFF.

This sequence joins TRBV2 and TRBJ2-7. The CDR3 loop spans 13 amino acids. Looked up from germline, CDR1 is SNHLY and CDR2 is FYNNEI. This chain's CDR3 is CASSEAADYEQYF.

The rearrangement uses TRBV28 and TRBJ1-4; TCRdb returns TRBD1, unconfirmable since there is no DNA. CDR3 size: 14 residues. Germline V gives CDR1 MDHEN, CDR2 SYDVKM. The CDR3 here is CASSHDRYNEKLFF.

The gene calls are TRBV25-1 and TRBJ2-2. The CDR3 totals 13 residues. CDR1 and CDR2 from the germline V gene are MGHDK and SYGVNS. CDR3 in amino acids: CATRVANTGELFF.

The chain carries TRBV30 and TRBJ1-2. From germline, CDR1 is GTSNPN and CDR2 SVGIG (reference sequence). The CDR3 is made up of 12 amino acids. The CDR3 here is CAWSGLDYGYTF.

The chain couples TRBV12-3 or TRBV12-4 to TRBJ2-1; TCRdb gives TRBD2 as the D gene, but with no DNA this cannot be confirmed. The CDR3 has 16 amino acids. The CDR3 reads CASSWKGLAVYNEQFF.

The V gene is TRBV27, the J gene TRBJ2-2. Per germline, CDR1 MNHEY and CDR2 SMNVEV (reference sequence). This CDR3 has 12 residues. The CDR3 reads CASSLSGGELFF.

This sequence joins TRBV29-1 and TRBJ1-5; no DNA is available, so the TRBD1 call from TCRdb remains unchecked. Germline V gives CDR1 SQVTM, CDR2 ANQGSEA. The CDR3 sequence is 13 residues long. CDR3 amino acids: CSRARDPNQPQHF.